A selection of T cell receptor beta chains follows, all from one sample in a study of CD8+CD57+ T cells in acquired aplastic anemia. Using its own MiXCR run on the reads, TCRdb lists one record per CDR3 protein. The sample yields 400,000 to 450,000 distinct CDR3 sequences, 55% to 70% seen once. Sequencing input: sorted CD4+, CD8+, or CD8+CD57+ T cells (not recorded which) from PBMCs. The receptors were sampled from a human donor in good health, serving as a control. CDR3s include the opening cysteine and the closing phenylalanine or tryptophan. The order of the fields is clone size, J gene, D gene, V gene, CDR3 protein, CDR3 DNA. A D gene is named only where the DNA matches it firmly. Clone size is not always given. Where it is, it says once, few, many or a class for expanded clones.

size: .; J: TRBJ2-3; D: TRBD2; V: TRBV28; CDR3: CASSLVGGGRTTSTDTQYF; DNA: TGTGCCAGCAGTTTAGTGGGAGGCGGGAGGACTACTAGCACAGATACGCAGTATTTT
size: .; J: TRBJ1-1; D: .; V: TRBV20-1; CDR3: CSARGSRDTEAFF; DNA: TGCAGTGCTAGGGGGAGCAGGGACACTGAAGCTTTCTTT
size: .; J: TRBJ1-4; D: .; V: TRBV25-1; CDR3: CASSESSGTEKLFF; DNA: TGTGCCAGCAGTGAATCGTCAGGGACTGAAAAACTGTTTTTT
size: .; J: TRBJ2-5; D: .; V: TRBV9; CDR3: CASTPPGETQYF; DNA: TGTGCCAGCACCCCTCCGGGGGAGACCCAGTACTTC
size: many; J: TRBJ1-5; D: TRBD1; V: TRBV19; CDR3: CASSPGQGQPGQPQHF; DNA: TGTGCCAGTAGTCCAGGACAGGGACAGCCGGGTCAGCCCCAGCATTTT
size: many; J: TRBJ1-1; D: .; V: TRBV6-6; CDR3: CASSYSPRMNTEAFF; DNA: TGTGCCAGCAGTTATTCCCCTCGGATGAACACTGAAGCTTTCTTT
size: once; J: TRBJ2-1; D: .; V: TRBV7-9; CDR3: CASSLQGEDENFF; DNA: TGTGCCAGCAGCTTACAGGGGGAGGATGAGAACTTCTTC
size: .; J: TRBJ1-6; D: .; V: TRBV9; CDR3: CASSDPDMSDTHYFF; DNA: TGTGCCAGCAGTGATCCGGACATGTCGGATACGCACTACTTTTTT
size: .; J: TRBJ2-3; D: .; V: TRBV19; CDR3: CASSISQDTDTQYF; DNA: TGTGCCAGTAGTATTTCCCAGGACACCGATACGCAGTATTTT
size: once; J: TRBJ2-7; D: TRBD2; V: TRBV20-1; CDR3: CSATRRGGGDF; DNA: TGCAGTGCTACGAGACGGGGCGGGGGAGACTTC
size: few; J: TRBJ2-2; D: .; V: TRBV10-3; CDR3: CAISGEGAGELFF; DNA: TGTGCCATCAGTGGAGAGGGGGCCGGGGAGCTGTTTTTT
size: .; J: TRBJ1-6; D: .; V: TRBV15; CDR3: CASSHSAAYNSPQHF; DNA: TGTGCCAGCAGCCATAGCGCCGCGTATAATTCACCCCAGCACTTT
size: once; J: TRBJ2-5; D: .; V: TRBV7-2; CDR3: CASSLVSGPRDETQYF; DNA: TGTGCCAGCAGCTTAGTAAGTGGTCCTAGGGATGAGACGCAGTACTTC
size: many; J: TRBJ2-2; D: .; V: TRBV7-3; CDR3: CASSQNSQTGGELFF; DNA: TGTGCCAGCAGCCAAAACTCCCAGACCGGCGGGGAGCTGTTTTTT
size: .; J: TRBJ1-2; D: TRBD1; V: TRBV2; CDR3: CASSGGQRIYGYTF; DNA: TGTGCCAGCAGCGGGGGACAGCGCATCTATGGCTACACCTTC
size: .; J: TRBJ2-7; D: .; V: TRBV15; CDR3: CASSLVPTRSSYEQYF; DNA: TGTGCCAGCAGCTTAGTTCCTACCAGAAGCTCCTACGAGCAGTACTTC
size: .; J: TRBJ1-2; D: .; V: TRBV7-6; CDR3: CASSPGTSGSGYTF; DNA: TGTGCCAGCAGCCCCGGGACATCAGGTAGTGGCTACACCTTC
size: many; J: TRBJ1-5; D: .; V: TRBV12-3/TRBV12-4; CDR3: CASSLQGSGSNQPQHF; DNA: TGTGCCAGCAGTCTACAGGGTAGCGGTAGCAATCAGCCCCAGCATTTT
size: .; J: TRBJ2-1; D: TRBD2; V: TRBV7-6; CDR3: CASSLAGLGSYNEQFF; DNA: TGTGCCAGCAGCTTAGCGGGACTAGGATCCTACAATGAGCAGTTCTTC